The 20 T cell receptor beta chains presented below share a single source sample, sequenced in a study of cytomegalovirus exposure and HLA in healthy donors. Profiling relied on immunoSEQ multiplex PCR, and the TCRdb table lists in-frame clones only, not all of them. Counted here are fewer than 120,000 clones, around nine tenths occurring once; the ten biggest clones make up 1.4%. The sample consisted of PBMCs. The receptors derive from a woman aged 25 to 45 in good health and CMV-seropositive.

The chain uses TRBV11-2 and TRBJ2-7, with 9 bases aligning to TRBD2. V shed 5 bases, J shed 0 bases, and the junction held 11 bases outside the gene matches. The CDR3 has 17 residues. Germline CDR1 and CDR2: SGHAT and FQNNGV. CDR3 sequence reads: CASSTSMTSGHSYEQYF. The CDR3 DNA follows: TGTGCCAGCAGCACCTCCATGACTAGCGGACACTCCTACGAGCAGTACTTC.

The rearrangement links TRBV7-2 to TRBJ1-5, with a weak D call TRBD1 (6 bases). Per germline, CDR1 SGHTA and CDR2 FQGNSA. This CDR3 has 14 residues. Trimming took 4 bases from V and 2 from J, leaving 9 bases between them. In DNA, the CDR3 is TGTGCCAGCAGCTCACAGGGCGGCAATCAGCCCCAGCATTTT. As protein: CASSSQGGNQPQHF.

The rearrangement joins TRBV4-1 to TRBJ2-2, with 15 positions matching TRBD2. The trim removed 4 bases at V and 5 bases at J, leaving 2 bases unmatched. The germline V gene has CDR1 MGHRA and CDR2 YSYEKL. This CDR3 contains 16 residues. CDR3 bases: TGCGCCAGCAGCCTAGGACTAGCGGGGGGGACCGGGGAGCTGTTTTTT. Translating gives CASSLGLAGGTGELFF.

The chain recombines TRBV4-2 with TRBJ2-3; D possibly corresponds to TRBD2 (6 bases). The CDR3 consists of 18 residues. Germline CDR1 LGHNA, CDR2 YNFKEQ. Trimming stripped 1 base from V and 2 bases from J, with 19 bases between. This CDR3 reads CASSQVRAGRRDTDTQYF. The CDR3 coding sequence is TGTGCCAGCAGCCAAGTTAGGGCTGGACGGCGGGACACAGATACGCAGTATTTT.

The V and J genes are TRBV23-1 and TRBJ1-2; 8 bases are a match to TRBD1. TRBV23-1 is an open reading frame, and its role is uncertain. The length of the CDR3 is 14 residues. V lost 2 bases and J lost 5; bases outside the gene matches: 4. This chain's CDR3 is CASSQPGGPYGYTF. The DNA of the CDR3 is TGCGCCAGCAGTCAACCAGGGGGCCCGTATGGCTACACCTTC.

The genes are TRBV29-1 and TRBJ2-5, with 8 positions matching TRBD1. This CDR3 contains 14 residues. With V trimmed by 4 bases and J by 3 bases, 7 bases remained unmatched. CDR1 SQVTM and CDR2 ANQGSEA come from the germline V gene. CDR3 in DNA: TGCAGCGTTGTAGGGACAGGTCAAGAAGAGACCCAGTACTTC. Amino acids: CSVVGTGQEETQYF.

This chain uses TRBV30 with TRBJ2-3, with D perhaps matching TRBD1 (6 bases). The germline V gene has CDR1 GTSNPN and CDR2 SVGIG (reference sequence). Trimming stripped 4 bases from V and 6 bases from J, with 14 bases between. The CDR3 spans 13 residues. The CDR3 DNA is TGTGCCTGGACCAGGGGCCTCGGGGATACGCAGTATTTT. This codes for CAWTRGLGDTQYF. Supplemented by reference TRBV30 and TRBJ2-3, the full variable domain reads SQTIHQWPATLVQPVGSPLSLECTVEGTSNPNLYWYRQAAGRGLQLLFYSVGIGQISSEVPQNLSASRPQDRQFILSSKKLLLSDSGFYLCAWTRGLGDTQYFGPGTRLTVL.

This clone was counted between two and nine times. This sequence joins TRBV7-9 and TRBJ2-2; D is perhaps TRBD2 (6 bases). CDR3 size: 13 residues. Germline V CDR1 and CDR2: SEHNR, FQNEAQ (reference sequence). Trimming removed 3 bases at V and 5 bases at J, with 7 bases between. CDR3 protein: CASSFSGTGELFF. In DNA form, the CDR3 reads TGTGCCAGCAGCTTCAGCGGGACCGGGGAGCTGTTTTTT.

The V and J genes are TRBV2 and TRBJ2-1; 7 bases agree with TRBD2. Per germline, CDR1 SNHLY and CDR2 FYNNEI. The CDR3 is 16 amino acids. J was trimmed by 3 bases and V by 2 bases; bases with no gene match: 7. The CDR3 spells CASSELGLVVYNEQFF. The DNA for the CDR3 is TGTGCCAGCAGTGAACTTGGACTAGTGGTCTACAATGAGCAGTTCTTC.

This clone was recorded only once. V usage is TRBV29-1 and J usage is TRBJ1-3; possibly TRBD1 for D (5 bases). V was cut by 1 base and J by 0 bases, with 10 bases left in between. Germline V lookup: CDR1 SQVTM, CDR2 ANQGSEA. The CDR3 loop spans 15 amino acids. This CDR3 reads CSVEAPGNSGNTIYF. The CDR3 DNA follows: TGCAGCGTTGAAGCACCAGGGAACTCTGGAAACACCATATATTTT.

A single count supports this clone. J is TRBJ2-3 and V is TRBV5-1, with D possibly TRBD2 on 6 matching bases. In germline, CDR1 is SGHRS, CDR2 YFSETQ. Trimming removed 9 bases from V and 0 bases from J, with 17 bases in between. This CDR3 is 15 amino acids long. The CDR3 region is CATHPGASSTDTQYF. CDR3 DNA sequence: TGCGCCACCCACCCGGGAGCCTCTAGCACAGATACGCAGTATTTT.

This chain links TRBV14 with TRBJ2-3; 11 nucleotides line up with TRBD2. This CDR3 contains 14 residues. CDR1 SGHDN and CDR2 FVKESK come from the germline V gene. The trim removed 4 bases at V and 5 bases at J, leaving 2 bases unmatched. CDR3 amino acids: CASSLTSGGDTQYF. In nucleotides, the CDR3 is TGTGCCAGCAGCCTAACTAGCGGGGGAGATACGCAGTATTTT.

This clone was recorded only once. J is TRBJ1-4 and V is TRBV13; possibly TRBD1 for D (5 bases). CDR1 is PRHDT and CDR2 is FYEKMQ in the germline V gene (reference sequence). The CDR3 is 14 residues long. The V end was cut by 1 base, the J end by 8 bases, with 11 bases between. CDR3 nucleotides: TGTGCCAGCAGCTTAGAAGGGGCTAGGGAAAAACTGTTTTTT. Translated: CASSLEGAREKLFF.

The chain combines TRBV6-4 with TRBJ1-5, with TRBD1 identical over 7 bases. V dropped 1 base and J dropped 7; count of bases not matched to a gene: 7. This CDR3 region has 15 residues. The germline gives CDR1 MRHNA, CDR2 SNTAGT. The CDR3 here is CASSDFGQVGQPQHF. Here the CDR3 DNA reads TGTGCCAGCAGTGACTTCGGACAGGTAGGGCAGCCCCAGCATTTT.

The chain is built from TRBV2 and TRBJ2-7; 7 bases match TRBD1. Germline loops: CDR1 SNHLY, CDR2 FYNNEI. V lost 7 bases, J lost 0 bases, and 3 bases stayed unmatched. The CDR3 consists of 13 residues. The CDR3 here is CASKAGGSYEQYF. The CDR3, as DNA: TGTGCCAGCAAGGCAGGGGGCTCCTACGAGCAGTACTTC.

Concerning this clone itself: This same CDR3 is encoded by further DNA sequences in the sample. CDR3 protein: CASSLGGRETQYF. The CDR3 DNA is TGCGCCAGCAGCTTGGGCGGGAGGGAGACCCAGTACTTC. This chain joins TRBV5-1 and TRBJ2-5; 8 nucleotides agree with TRBD2. The J segment lost 5 bases and the V segment lost 0 bases, leaving 0 bases of the junction unmatched. Germline-derived CDR1 and CDR2 are SGHRS and YFSETQ. The CDR3 covers 13 residues.

This chain connects TRBV6-5 to TRBJ2-5, with D hard to call. With 0 bases removed from V and 1 base from J, the gap between germline ends came to 6 bases. The germline V gene has CDR1 MNHEY and CDR2 SVGAGI. This CDR3 has 14 amino acids. Written as DNA, the CDR3 is TGTGCCAGCAGTTACTCTAGCAGCCAAGAGACCCAGTACTTC. Encoded protein: CASSYSSSQETQYF.

This sequence joins TRBV4-2 and TRBJ1-4; TRBD1 agrees at 10 bases. The CDR3 covers 16 residues. V lost 0 bases, J lost 8 bases, and 6 bases stayed unmatched. CDR1 is LGHNA, CDR2 YNFKEQ, per germline. The CDR3 protein is CASSQDWGTGEEKLFF. The CDR3 bases are TGTGCCAGCAGCCAAGATTGGGGGACAGGGGAGGAAAAACTGTTTTTT.

This chain uses TRBV4-3 with TRBJ2-7, with 9 bases identical to TRBD2. Germline lookup yields CDR1 LGHNA and CDR2 YSLEER. The CDR3 runs 17 residues. The V segment lost 1 base and the J segment 3 bases; nucleotides outside the gene matches: 10. The CDR3 bases are TGCGCCAGCAGCCAAGCGATTGGGCTAGCGGGAAACTACGAGCAGTACTTC. This sequence encodes CASSQAIGLAGNYEQYF.

The V gene is TRBV6-1, the J gene TRBJ2-7; a weak D match, TRBD1 (5 bases). V was shortened by 4 bases and J by 7 bases, with 20 bases between the two germline ends. CDR1 and CDR2 (germline): MNHNS, SASEGT. The CDR3 length is 15 residues. The CDR3 DNA follows: TGTGCCAGCAGTGCCCTAAGTTGGGCAGCAGGGGAGCAGTACTTC. This sequence encodes CASSALSWAAGEQYF.